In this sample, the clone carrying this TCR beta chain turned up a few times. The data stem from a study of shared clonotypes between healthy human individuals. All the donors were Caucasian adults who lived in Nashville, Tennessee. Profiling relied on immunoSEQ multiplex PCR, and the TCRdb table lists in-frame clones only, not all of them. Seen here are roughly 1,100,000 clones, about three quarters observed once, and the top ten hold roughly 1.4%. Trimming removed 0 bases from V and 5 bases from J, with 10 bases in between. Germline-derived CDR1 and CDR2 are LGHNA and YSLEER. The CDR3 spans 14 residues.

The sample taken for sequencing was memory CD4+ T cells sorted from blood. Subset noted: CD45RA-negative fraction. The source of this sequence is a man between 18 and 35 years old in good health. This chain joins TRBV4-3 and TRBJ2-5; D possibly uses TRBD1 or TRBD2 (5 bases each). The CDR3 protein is CASSQETGRETQYF. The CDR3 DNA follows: TGCGCCAGCAGCCAAGAAACGGGACGGGAGACCCAGTACTTC.